A single sample is the source of the 13 T cell receptor beta chains below, sequenced in a study of T cell responses to AZD1222 COVID-19 vaccine. This table comes from immunoSEQ multiplex PCR, and its TCRdb copy is limited to in-frame clones, with some not included. Here the sample spans roughly 200,000 clones, about 92% being singletons. The input for sequencing was peripheral blood, taken 28 days after the second dose of the MenACWY control vaccine. These receptor sequences come from an adult who received the MenACWY meningococcal vaccine as a control.

The J gene is TRBJ1-2, the V gene TRBV15; D perhaps matches TRBD1 (6 bases). The length of the CDR3 is 15 residues. Germline loops: CDR1 LNHNV, CDR2 YYDKDF (reference sequence). Trimming took 0 bases from V and 4 from J, leaving 12 bases between them. This CDR3 reads CATSRDIPGAYGYTF. For the CDR3, the DNA is TGTGCCACCAGCAGAGATATTCCAGGGGCCTATGGCTACACCTTC.

This chain links TRBV10-1 with TRBJ1-1, with a weak D call TRBD1 (5 bases). Germline V gives CDR1 WNHNN, CDR2 SYGVQD (reference sequence). V was pared by 0 bases and J by 5 bases, with 13 bases between. This CDR3 is 15 amino acids long. DNA for the CDR3: TGCGCCAGCAGTGAGTCAACGGGGCTCGGGACTGAAGCTTTCTTT. Translation gives CASSESTGLGTEAFF.

V gene TRBV27 combines with J gene TRBJ1-6; no clear D gene. The V and J ends lost 8 bases and 14 bases respectively, with 40 bases between them. Per the germline V gene, CDR1 is MNHEY and CDR2 is SMNVEV (reference sequence). The CDR3 runs to 20 residues. CDR3 sequence: CASGPPFRVGRRIVQSALHF. The DNA of the CDR3 is TGTGCCAGCGGACCGCCCTTTCGGGTGGGAAGACGAATCGTTCAATCGGCCCTCCACTTT.

In its sample, this clone was seen once. The rearrangement uses TRBV11-1 and TRBJ2-3; no clear D gene. CDR3 size: 15 residues. Germline CDR1 SGHAT, CDR2 FQDESV (reference sequence). Trimming took off 1 base at V and 2 bases at J, with 10 bases between the two ends. In DNA, the CDR3 is TGTGCCAGCAGCTTAGAGGAGAGATCCACAGATACGCAGTATTTT. It encodes CASSLEERSTDTQYF.

The V call is TRBV5-1, the J call TRBJ2-7, with D perhaps matching TRBD1 or TRBD2 (5 bases each). The V gene lost 6 bases and the J gene lost 2 bases, with 15 bases spanning the gap. Germline CDR1 and CDR2: SGHRS and YFSETQ. The CDR3 is 14 amino acids. The CDR3 region has the DNA TGCGCCAGCACACCGGGACCCGGCCCCTACGAGCAGTACTTC. Amino acid sequence: CASTPGPGPYEQYF.

The V and J genes are TRBV6-4 and TRBJ2-1, with D hard to call. Germline V CDR1 and CDR2: MRHNA, SNTAGT. V was cut by 6 bases and J by 4 bases, with 10 bases left in between. This CDR3 is 13 amino acids long. The CDR3 DNA sequence: TGTGCCAGCAGCCCCGGCCCTTACAATGAGCAGTTCTTC. Protein: CASSPGPYNEQFF.

The chain uses TRBV19 and TRBJ1-6, with D tentatively TRBD1 (6 bases). V lost 5 bases to trimming and J lost 0 bases, with 17 bases between them. The CDR3 sequence is 18 residues long. Germline CDR1 and CDR2: LNHDA and SQIVND (reference sequence). The CDR3 region is CASSYVGRGLSYNSPLHF. CDR3 DNA: TGTGCCAGTAGTTACGTAGGCAGGGGCCTCTCCTATAATTCACCCCTCCACTTT.

This clone occurred once. V and J are TRBV11-2 and TRBJ1-3; no reliable D call. The CDR3 contains 15 residues. Trimming stripped 0 bases from V and 0 bases from J, with 6 bases between. Germline CDR1 and CDR2: SGHAT and FQNNGV. CDR3 bases: TGTGCCAGCAGCTTAGATAGAGTCTCTGGAAACACCATATATTTT. The encoded protein is CASSLDRVSGNTIYF.

This chain links TRBV11-3 with TRBJ1-3; the D gene is possibly TRBD1 (6 bases). The V and J ends lost 3 bases and 5 bases respectively, with 14 bases between them. Looked up from germline, CDR1 is SGHNT and CDR2 is YENEEA. The CDR3 is made up of 15 amino acids. The CDR3 nucleotides read TGTGCCAGCAGCTTTGTTCAGGGGTGGAGAAACACCATATATTTT. The encoded protein is CASSFVQGWRNTIYF.

The V gene is TRBV3-1 (or the pseudogene TRBV3-2), the J gene TRBJ1-1; D perhaps matches TRBD1 (6 bases). The CDR3 runs to 15 residues. CDR1 is LGHDT, CDR2 YNNKEL, per germline (reference sequence). Trimming shortened V by 6 bases and J by 3 bases, and 17 bases separated the two germline ends. CDR3 sequence: CASRPIRGGHTEAFF. The CDR3, as DNA: TGTGCCAGCAGGCCTATCCGAGGGGGGCACACTGAAGCTTTCTTT.

On this clone: Distinct nucleotide sequences in the sample also encode this CDR3. This chain links TRBV5-1 with TRBJ2-1; 12 bases are a match to TRBD2. Germline V gene sequence: CDR1 SGHRS, CDR2 YFSETQ. The CDR3 consists of 15 residues. V trimming: 5 bases; J trimming: 0 bases; junction bases outside the gene matches: 0. The CDR3 DNA reads TGCGCCAGCAGGACTAGCGGGAGCTCCTACAATGAGCAGTTCTTC. Translated, it gives CASRTSGSSYNEQFF.

V gene TRBV11-2 combines with J gene TRBJ1-1; D remains unclear. Germline V gives CDR1 SGHAT, CDR2 FQNNGV. The V end was cut by 0 bases, the J end by 3 bases, with 20 bases between. CDR3 length: 18 amino acids. CDR3 loop: CASSLEGSRKFLDTEAFF. The CDR3 nucleotides are TGTGCCAGCAGCTTAGAGGGATCCAGAAAATTTCTGGACACTGAAGCTTTCTTT.

This chain connects TRBV5-4 to TRBJ2-6; D remains ambiguous. This CDR3 is built from 17 residues. V gave up 0 bases and J gave up 4 bases, with 14 bases separating them. CDR1 and CDR2 (germline): SGHNT, YYREEE (reference sequence). CDR3 sequence (DNA): TGTGCCAGCAGCTTGGGAGTCCCGGACGGCGGGGCCAACGTCCTGACTTTC. This codes for CASSLGVPDGGANVLTF. The whole variable domain, filled in from reference TRBV5-4 and TRBJ2-6, reads ETGVTQSPTHLIKTRGQQVTLRCSSQSGHNTVSWYQQALGQGPQFIFQYYREEENGRGNFPPRFSGLQFPNYSSELNVNALELDDSALYLCASSLGVPDGGANVLTFGAGSRLTVL.